The subject of this entry is one TCR beta chain. This entry belongs to a study of blood T cell repertoires in COVID-19. Study-level information: Researchers got acute and convalescent COVID-19 samples from the United States, Italy and Spain. PBMCs, B-cell-depleted T cells, or T cells were the source of the cDNA or gDNA that made up the material.

This table comes from immunoSEQ multiplex PCR, and its TCRdb copy is limited to in-frame clones, with some not included. The table shows some 160,000 clones, with 70% to 90% occurring only once. The CDR3 covers 14 residues. Germline V gene sequence: CDR1 KGHSY, CDR2 FQNENV. With 0 bases clipped from V and 6 bases from J, the junction kept 1 base outside the gene matches. The sequenced material came from peripheral blood. The clonotype was recovered from a man aged 50 or older who had recovered from COVID-19. The chain joins TRBV16 to TRBJ2-2; 7 bases align to TRBD2. The chain's CDR3 is CASSQSGLAGELFF. In nucleotides, the CDR3 is TGTGCCAGCAGCCAATCAGGACTAGCCGGGGAGCTGTTTTTT.